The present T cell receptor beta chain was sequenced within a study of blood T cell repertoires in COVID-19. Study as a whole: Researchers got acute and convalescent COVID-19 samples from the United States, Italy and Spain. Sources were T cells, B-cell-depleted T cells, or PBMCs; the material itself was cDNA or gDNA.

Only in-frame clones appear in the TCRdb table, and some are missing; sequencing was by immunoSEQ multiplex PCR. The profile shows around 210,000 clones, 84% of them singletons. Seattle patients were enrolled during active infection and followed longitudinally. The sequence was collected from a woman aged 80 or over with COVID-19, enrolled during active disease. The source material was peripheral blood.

CDR3 amino acids: CATPVGDTQYF. The CDR3 nucleotides read TGTGCCACCCCAGTCGGGGATACGCAGTATTTT. V gene TRBV7-8 combines with J gene TRBJ2-3; D unresolved. The CDR3 runs to 11 residues. The germline gives CDR1 SGHVS, CDR2 FQNEAQ. V was cut by 10 bases and J by 6 bases, with 11 bases left in between.